These 10 T cell receptor beta chains were all obtained from the same sample, sequenced in a study of T cell responses to AZD1222 COVID-19 vaccine. The data were produced by immunoSEQ multiplex PCR, yet TCRdb's version contains in-frame clones alone and is incomplete. The data show around 140,000 clones, roughly nine tenths seen once. Sequenced material: peripheral blood, taken 28 days after the second AZD1222 dose. Every receptor here comes from an adult who received the AZD1222 COVID-19 vaccine.

This chain uses TRBV29-1 with TRBJ2-7; D remains ambiguous. The ends were cut back, 6 bases at V and 2 bases at J, with 14 bases in the middle. Germline lookup yields CDR1 SQVTM and CDR2 ANQGSEA. The CDR3 is 13 residues long. The chain's CDR3 is CSVPRRPTYEQYF. The CDR3 bases are TGCAGCGTCCCCCGCAGGCCCACCTACGAGCAGTACTTC.

In DNA form, the CDR3 reads TGTGCCAGCAGCTTAGCACATAACAGGGGAGATACGCAGTATTTT. Translation: CASSLAHNRGDTQYF. The V call is TRBV5-4, the J call TRBJ2-3, with TRBD1 matching over 7 bases. Germline CDR1 reads SGHNT; CDR2 reads YYREEE (reference sequence). The CDR3 runs 15 residues. The trim removed 2 bases at V and 5 bases at J, leaving 8 bases unmatched. The whole variable domain, remainder taken from reference TRBV5-4 and TRBJ2-3, is ETGVTQSPTHLIKTRGQQVTLRCSSQSGHNTVSWYQQALGQGPQFIFQYYREEENGRGNFPPRFSGLQFPNYSSELNVNALELDDSALYLCASSLAHNRGDTQYFGPGTRLTVL.

This rearrangement joins TRBV14 to TRBJ2-5; 8 nucleotides match TRBD1. Germline V gene lookup returns CDR1 SGHDN and CDR2 FVKESK. V dropped 4 bases and J dropped 9; count of bases not matched to a gene: 7. The CDR3 has 13 residues. The CDR3 nucleotides read TGTGCCAGCAGCCCAGGGGGCTGGGGCTCCCAGTACTTC. Its protein is CASSPGGWGSQYF.

This sequence joins TRBV5-1 and TRBJ2-1; 7 bases are a match to TRBD2. The CDR3 sequence is 16 residues long. The V and J ends lost 0 bases and 1 base, in that order; junction bases with no gene match: 4. Germline V gives CDR1 SGHRS, CDR2 YFSETQ. In DNA, the CDR3 is TGCGCCAGCAGCTTGGGGCCTAGCGGATCCTACAATGAGCAGTTCTTC. Its protein is CASSLGPSGSYNEQFF.

V is TRBV4-2 and J is TRBJ2-1, with 8 bases identical to TRBD2. This CDR3 has 14 residues. Trimming at V came to 1 base and at J to 8 bases, leaving 4 bases not matched to a gene. The V gene's germline CDR1 is LGHNA and CDR2 YNFKEQ. CDR3 protein: CASSQAGGKDEQFF. For the CDR3, the DNA is TGTGCCAGCAGCCAAGCGGGGGGGAAGGATGAGCAGTTCTTC.

This clone was found once. V usage is TRBV25-1 and J usage is TRBJ1-4; TRBD1 agrees at 7 bases. This CDR3 contains 14 residues. Germline V gives CDR1 MGHDK, CDR2 SYGVNS. Trimming at V came to 0 bases and at J to 7 bases, leaving 2 bases not matched to a gene. The CDR3 bases are TGTGCCAGCAGTGAATACGGGACAGCTGAAAAACTGTTTTTT. Translating it yields CASSEYGTAEKLFF.

This clone is a singleton in its sample. The V gene is TRBV7-7, the J gene TRBJ2-1; a possible D gene is TRBD2 (6 bases). This CDR3 has 15 residues. V lost 5 bases to trimming and J lost 8 bases, with 19 bases between them. Germline V gene sequence: CDR1 SSHAT, CDR2 FNYEAQ (reference sequence). Here the CDR3 DNA reads TGTGCCAGCAGCCCGGAGCCCGGATGGGACTATGAGCAGTTCTTC. This translates into CASSPEPGWDYEQFF.

The chain has TRBV27 and TRBJ1-1; the D is unclear. V was trimmed by 3 bases and J by 5 bases, leaving 10 bases between them. Per the germline V gene, CDR1 is MNHEY and CDR2 is SMNVEV (reference sequence). The CDR3 is 13 amino acids. The CDR3 spells CASSFRVGTEAFF. Here the CDR3 DNA reads TGTGCCAGCAGTTTTAGGGTCGGGACTGAAGCTTTCTTT.

The chain joins TRBV7-2 to TRBJ1-3; D gene ambiguous. In germline, CDR1 is SGHTA, CDR2 FQGNSA. Trimming cost V 1 base and J 4 bases, with 14 bases left between them. This CDR3 has 16 amino acids. This CDR3 is CASSLGVPFEGNTIYF. In nucleotides, the CDR3 is TGTGCCAGCAGCTTAGGGGTACCGTTTGAAGGAAACACCATATATTTT. Based on the CDR3 plus reference TRBV7-2 and TRBJ1-3, the full variable domain is GAGVSQSPSNKVTEKGKDVELRCDPISGHTALYWYRQSLGQGLEFLIYFQGNSAPDKSGLPSDRFSAERTGGSVSTLTIQRTQQEDSAVYLCASSLGVPFEGNTIYFGEGSWLTVV.

CDR3 amino acids: CASSLGLGPVQDTQYF. The CDR3 DNA reads TGTGCCAGCAGCTTGGGACTAGGCCCAGTCCAAGATACGCAGTATTTT. The chain links TRBV5-5 to TRBJ2-3, with D maybe TRBD2 (6 bases). CDR1 is SGHKS and CDR2 is YYEKEE in the germline V gene (reference sequence). CDR3 length equals 16 residues. V was cut by 0 bases and J by 5 bases, with 16 bases left in between.